These 17 T cell receptor beta chains were sequenced from one sample in a study of blood T cell repertoires in COVID-19. The repertoire was sequenced with immunoSEQ multiplex PCR; TCRdb's copy has only in-frame clones and lacks some. This sample has fewer than 450,000 clones; about 88% occur once, and the top ten carry more than 0.95%. Material for sequencing was PBMCs or T cells enriched from blood (not recorded which). The receptors were sampled from a woman between 18 and 29 years old who had recovered from COVID-19.

V is TRBV7-8 and J is TRBJ1-5; TRBD1 aligns across 7 bases. V shed 1 base, J shed 4 bases, and the junction held 7 bases outside the gene matches. Germline-derived CDR1 and CDR2 are SGHVS and FQNEAQ. The CDR3 has 16 amino acids. The CDR3 DNA sequence: TGTGCCAGCAGCTTAGGGGACAGCCTTTTGAATCAGCCCCAGCATTTT. This gives the protein CASSLGDSLLNQPQHF. Looking up the rest from reference TRBV7-8 and TRBJ1-5 gives the full variable domain: GAGVSQSPRYKVAKRGQDVALRCDPISGHVSLFWYQQALGQGPEFLTYFQNEAQLDKSGLPSDRFFAERPEGSVSTLKIQRTQQEDSAVYLCASSLGDSLLNQPQHFGDGTRLSIL.

The chain combines TRBV18 with TRBJ1-5; perhaps TRBD1 as D (6 bases). The CDR3 length is 14 residues. Germline loops: CDR1 KGHSH, CDR2 LQKENI. Trimming removed 6 bases at V and 4 bases at J, with 13 bases between. This CDR3 is CASSRGRGNQPQHF. CDR3 in DNA: TGTGCCAGCTCCCGGGGAAGGGGGAATCAGCCCCAGCATTTT.

This clone was seen once. The chain combines TRBV6-5 with TRBJ1-2; D unresolved. In germline, CDR1 is MNHEY, CDR2 SVGAGI. The CDR3 contains 13 residues. V lost 6 bases to trimming and J lost 1 base, with 9 bases between them. CDR3 sequence: CASRSNSNYGYTF. The CDR3 coding sequence is TGTGCCAGCAGGAGTAACAGTAACTATGGCTACACCTTC.

V is TRBV4-1 and J is TRBJ1-6; 11 bases line up with TRBD1. This CDR3 spans 15 amino acids. Trimming removed 4 bases from V and 10 bases from J; junction bases left unmatched: 6. The germline V gene encodes CDR1 MGHRA and CDR2 YSYEKL. The chain's CDR3 is CASSLGQGAGSPLHF. For the CDR3, the DNA is TGCGCCAGCAGCCTTGGACAGGGGGCGGGCTCACCCCTCCACTTT.

About this clone itself: Within the sample, other DNA sequences also encode this same CDR3. The J gene is TRBJ1-3, the V gene TRBV7-2, with TRBD1 matching 7 bases. The CDR3 runs 15 residues. CDR1 is SGHTA and CDR2 is FQGNSA in the germline V gene. The V gene end was trimmed by 5 bases and the J gene end by 0 bases; junction bases not matched to a gene: 4. As DNA, the CDR3 is TGTGCCAGCAGCCCGAGGGACAGCTCTGGAAACACCATATATTTT. Protein sequence: CASSPRDSSGNTIYF.

The chain couples TRBV2 to TRBJ1-3; the D gene is possibly TRBD1 (6 bases). The germline V and J ends were trimmed by 4 bases and 4 bases, with 17 bases remaining between them. The CDR3 length is 16 residues. Germline loops: CDR1 SNHLY, CDR2 FYNNEI. The CDR3 bases are TGTGCCAGCAGTGGCCCACCGGGACATCTCGGAAACACCATATATTTT. This encodes CASSGPPGHLGNTIYF.

V and J are TRBV5-1 and TRBJ2-3, with 13 bases aligning to TRBD2. CDR3 length: 15 amino acids. The germline V gene has CDR1 SGHRS and CDR2 YFSETQ. The trim removed 4 bases at V and 4 bases at J, leaving 3 bases unmatched. CDR3 nucleotides: TGCGCCAGCAGCCCAGGACTAGCGGGAGCAGATACGCAGTATTTT. Protein sequence: CASSPGLAGADTQYF.

The genes are TRBV6-5 and TRBJ1-2; D gene ambiguous. The V end lost 0 bases, the J end lost 4 bases, and 6 bases lay between the germline ends. The CDR3 consists of 13 residues. Germline V CDR1 and CDR2: MNHEY, SVGAGI. The CDR3 spells CASSYSRVYGYTF. The CDR3, as DNA: TGTGCCAGCAGTTACTCGAGGGTCTATGGCTACACCTTC.

This rearrangement joins TRBV28 to TRBJ2-6; perhaps TRBD2 as D (6 bases). The CDR3 totals 15 residues. Germline CDR1 is MDHEN and CDR2 is SYDVKM. Trimming cost V 3 bases and J 0 bases, with 6 bases left between them. Here the CDR3 DNA reads TGTGCCAGCAGTTTCGGGAGCTCTGGGGCCAACGTCCTGACTTTC. Amino acid sequence: CASSFGSSGANVLTF.

The chain carries TRBV6-5 and TRBJ2-7, with 7 bases fitting TRBD1. The junction had 10 bases not matched to a gene; V was cut back by 6 bases and J by 5 bases. The CDR3 length is 14 residues. The V gene's germline CDR1 is MNHEY and CDR2 SVGAGI. CDR3 residues: CASSRQGKAHEQYF. Here the CDR3 DNA reads TGTGCCAGCAGCAGACAGGGAAAGGCCCACGAGCAGTACTTC.

This clone was counted only a few times. The chain carries TRBV7-9 and TRBJ2-7, with D possibly matching TRBD2 (6 bases). Trimming cost V 1 base and J 0 bases, with 10 bases left between them. The CDR3 contains 15 residues. Looked up from germline, CDR1 is SEHNR and CDR2 is FQNEAQ (reference sequence). CDR3 sequence: CASSLGLGYSYEQYF. CDR3 coding DNA: TGTGCCAGCAGCTTAGGACTAGGATACTCCTACGAGCAGTACTTC.

The rearrangement links TRBV15 to TRBJ1-4; 9 nucleotides align to TRBD1. The trim removed 4 bases at V and 4 bases at J, leaving 7 bases unmatched. Germline V gene data show CDR1 as LNHNV and CDR2 as YYDKDF (reference sequence). This CDR3 is built from 16 residues. The CDR3 spells CATSKSHRGRNEKLFF. CDR3 sequence (DNA): TGTGCCACCAGCAAGTCCCACAGGGGGCGTAATGAAAAACTGTTTTTT.

The chain joins TRBV5-1 to TRBJ1-5; the D gene is possibly TRBD1 (5 bases). The CDR3 covers 14 residues. Looked up from germline, CDR1 is SGHRS and CDR2 is YFSETQ. Trimming removed 0 bases at V and 8 bases at J, with 12 bases between. The CDR3 is CASSLVGGFEPQHF. CDR3 nucleotide sequence: TGCGCCAGCAGCTTGGTCGGGGGTTTTGAGCCCCAGCATTTT.

This clone was seen a few times. The chain links TRBV7-9 to TRBJ1-1; no definite D call. Trimming removed 2 bases from V and 0 bases from J, with 4 bases in between. The CDR3 totals 13 residues. Looked up from germline, CDR1 is SEHNR and CDR2 is FQNEAQ (reference sequence). CDR3 amino acids: CASSLRLNTEAFF. DNA for the CDR3: TGTGCCAGCAGCTTACGTCTGAACACTGAAGCTTTCTTT.

This chain connects TRBV18 to TRBJ2-7; 9 bases align to TRBD1. Germline V CDR1 and CDR2: KGHSH, LQKENI. The trim removed 2 bases at V and 6 bases at J, leaving 8 bases unmatched. The CDR3 length is 15 residues. The chain's CDR3 is CASSPAGTGNAEQYF. The CDR3 nucleotides read TGTGCCAGCTCACCAGCCGGGACAGGGAACGCCGAGCAGTACTTC.

This clone was counted once. J is TRBJ2-1 and V is TRBV12-5; 8 bases fit TRBD2. Trimming took 3 bases from V and 0 from J; bases not matched to a gene: 4. The CDR3 spans 16 residues. Germline V gene data show CDR1 as LGHNT and CDR2 as FRNRAP. For the CDR3, the DNA is TGTGCTAGTGGTTTCCGGGAGGGGAGCTCCTACAATGAGCAGTTCTTC. It codes for CASGFREGSSYNEQFF.

The chain joins TRBV27 to TRBJ1-2, with 7 bases fitting TRBD1. Germline CDR1 MNHEY, CDR2 SMNVEV (reference sequence). The ends lost 0 bases at V and 4 bases at J; junction bases unmatched: 2. The CDR3 loop spans 14 amino acids. In DNA, the CDR3 is TGTGCCAGCAGTTTATCGGGGGACAGCTATGGCTACACCTTC. This translates into CASSLSGDSYGYTF.